Described below is a single T cell receptor beta chain sequence and its context. What it recognizes is unknown. The source of the sample is a study of identical twins. Study-wide results and caveats: Rather than following the same donors, the conclusions depended on cross-sectional statistical analysis. The presence of invariant MAIT and iNKT cells could partly confound analyses of zero-insertion sequences. Within beta out-of-frame sequences, the excess sharing observed between twins was weaker.

Healthy Caucasians supplied all donations. MiXCR, run by TCRdb on the 5' RACE reads, gives a single entry per CDR3 protein. The table shows approximately 490,000 distinct CDR3 sequences, with around 24% occurring only once. From germline, CDR1 is LGHDT and CDR2 YNNKEL (reference sequence). This CDR3 spans 15 amino acids. Trimming stripped 4 bases from V and 2 bases from J, with 11 bases between. This same sample was also taken into another study, of yellow fever vaccine responses in identical twins.

The rearrangement links TRBV3-1 to TRBJ2-2; D may match TRBD1 or TRBD2 (6 bases each). The TCR comes from a woman between 18 and 29 years old in good health. The sample taken for sequencing was CD4+ T cells sorted from blood. The CDR3 protein is CASSRRGSNTGELFF. CDR3 in DNA: TGTGCCAGCAGCCGGAGGGGGTCCAACACCGGGGAGCTGTTTTTT.